These 26 T cell receptor beta chains were all obtained from the same sample, sequenced in a study of cytomegalovirus exposure and HLA in healthy donors. PCR was performed using 60 Vbeta and 13 Jbeta primers. TCRdb keeps only in-frame clones here, not all; method: immunoSEQ multiplex PCR. The sample carries roughly 80,000 clones, roughly 73% recorded once. The sample was PBMCs. The receptors derive from a middle-aged woman in good health and CMV-seropositive.

V usage is TRBV6-5 and J usage is TRBJ2-7, with D perhaps matching TRBD1 (6 bases). The V gene's germline CDR1 is MNHEY and CDR2 SVGAGI. V shed 6 bases and J shed 3 bases, with 9 bases lying between them. The CDR3 is made up of 12 amino acids. CDR3 region: CASSRGDYEQYF. CDR3 sequence (DNA): TGTGCCAGCAGCAGGGGAGACTACGAGCAGTACTTC.

The chain combines TRBV11-2 with TRBJ2-3, with D tentatively TRBD2 (5 bases). Trimming shortened V by 5 bases and J by 2 bases, and 8 bases separated the two germline ends. This CDR3 is built from 13 residues. CDR1 and CDR2 (germline): SGHAT, FQNNGV. CDR3 sequence: CASSGSDTDTQYF. The CDR3 nucleotides are TGTGCCAGCAGCGGGAGTGACACAGATACGCAGTATTTT.

The chain is built from TRBV6-5 and TRBJ1-2; no reliable D call. CDR1 is MNHEY, CDR2 SVGAGI, per germline. Trimming removed 3 bases at V and 3 bases at J, with 11 bases between. The CDR3 has 14 amino acids. For the CDR3, the DNA is TGTGCCAGCAGTTATAATATAGGAGACTATGGCTACACCTTC. It encodes CASSYNIGDYGYTF.

J is TRBJ1-2 and V is TRBV18; unclear D gene. This CDR3 is 13 amino acids long. Trimming took 3 bases from V and 4 from J, leaving 9 bases between them. Germline CDR1 and CDR2: KGHSH and LQKENI. The DNA of the CDR3 is TGTGCCAGCTCACCGGCCGGGTTCTATGGCTACACCTTC. As protein: CASSPAGFYGYTF.

The chain couples TRBV27 to TRBJ2-1, with 9 bases that match TRBD2. Germline CDR1 is MNHEY and CDR2 is SMNVEV (reference sequence). J gave up 2 bases and V 3 bases, and 2 bases lay outside the gene matches. This CDR3 comprises 15 residues. The CDR3 protein is CASSFSGSAYNEQFF. The CDR3, as DNA: TGTGCCAGCAGTTTTAGCGGGAGCGCCTACAATGAGCAGTTCTTC.

CDR3 DNA sequence: TGCGCCAGCAGCTTGGCGCTAGCGGGAGCGAATGAGCAGTTCTTC. It codes for CASSLALAGANEQFF. The genes are TRBV5-1 and TRBJ2-1; 10 positions agree with TRBD2. V lost 0 bases to trimming and J lost 7 bases; unmatched junction nucleotides: 4. CDR3 length equals 15 residues. Germline assignment: CDR1 SGHRS and CDR2 YFSETQ.

The V and J genes are TRBV5-1 and TRBJ2-7, with 7 bases aligning to TRBD1. This CDR3 is 16 amino acids long. Germline V gene sequence: CDR1 SGHRS, CDR2 YFSETQ. V shed 0 bases and J 3 bases; nucleotides not matched to a gene: 9. The CDR3 spells CASSLGSTGSLYEQYF. CDR3 coding DNA: TGCGCCAGCAGCTTGGGATCGACAGGGTCCCTCTACGAGCAGTACTTC.

The gene calls are TRBV28 and TRBJ2-7; D remains unclear. V shed 6 bases and J shed 6 bases, with 21 bases lying between them. The germline V gene encodes CDR1 MDHEN and CDR2 SYDVKM. The CDR3 runs 15 residues. The DNA for the CDR3 is TGTGCCAGCAGCCCGAGACGACTTCCAGAACTCGAGCAGTACTTC. It yields the protein CASSPRRLPELEQYF.

The chain combines TRBV7-9 with TRBJ1-6, with D hard to call. Germline V gives CDR1 SEHNR, CDR2 FQNEAQ (reference sequence). Trimming removed 5 bases at V and 10 bases at J, with 27 bases between. The CDR3 is 18 residues long. The CDR3 region is CASSPSTSTLMAGSPLHF. The DNA for the CDR3 is TGTGCCAGCAGCCCCTCTACCTCGACACTAATGGCGGGCTCACCCCTCCACTTT.

This clone was recorded once. J is TRBJ2-2 and V is TRBV5-4; 9 bases fit TRBD2. In germline, CDR1 is SGHNT, CDR2 YYREEE (reference sequence). After removal of 4 bases from V and 4 bases from J, the junction contained 8 bases not matched to a gene. The CDR3 consists of 16 residues. DNA for the CDR3: TGTGCCAGCAGCCTGACTAGCGGTACTACCACCGGGGAGCTGTTTTTT. Protein product: CASSLTSGTTTGELFF.

The V gene is TRBV10-3, the J gene TRBJ1-2; the match to TRBD1 covers 8 bases. Per the germline V gene, CDR1 is ENHRY and CDR2 is SYGVKD. V shed 2 bases and J 4 bases; nucleotides not matched to a gene: 3. The CDR3 has 14 amino acids. The CDR3 reads CAISEGTGVYGYTF. The CDR3 DNA follows: TGTGCCATCAGTGAGGGGACAGGCGTCTATGGCTACACCTTC.

The chain has TRBV7-2 and TRBJ2-7; D may be TRBD2 (6 bases). V shed 0 bases and J shed 5 bases, with 8 bases lying between them. CDR3 length equals 13 residues. Germline CDR1 is SGHTA and CDR2 is FQGNSA. CDR3 amino acids: CASSLASGDEQYF. In DNA form, the CDR3 reads TGTGCCAGCAGCTTAGCCTCGGGGGACGAGCAGTACTTC.

Note on this clone: A far bigger clonotype differs at one base, so this is likely a read error. The J gene is TRBJ2-1, the V gene TRBV30; 11 nucleotides line up with TRBD2. V gave up 5 bases and J gave up 7 bases; unmatched junction bases: 10. The CDR3 loop spans 15 amino acids. Germline CDR1 GTSNPN, CDR2 SVGIG (reference sequence). DNA of the CDR3: TGTGCCTGGGAGAGTGGGGCTAGCGGGGGGAATGAGCAGTTCTTC. Amino acid sequence: CAWESGASGGNEQFF.

This clone appeared once. This chain connects TRBV15 to TRBJ1-2; 9 bases map to TRBD1. The V segment lost 9 bases and the J segment 3 bases; nucleotides outside the gene matches: 11. Germline V CDR1 and CDR2: LNHNV, YYDKDF (reference sequence). This CDR3 has 15 amino acids. CDR3 loop: CATTPNTGGDYGYTF. The CDR3 DNA reads as TGTGCCACAACGCCCAATACAGGGGGCGACTATGGCTACACCTTC.

The chain recombines TRBV2 with TRBJ2-1; 7 bases align to TRBD2. There are 15 residues in the CDR3. With 8 bases clipped from V and 5 bases from J, the junction kept 12 bases outside the gene matches. Germline V lookup: CDR1 SNHLY, CDR2 FYNNEI. In nucleotides, the CDR3 is TGTGCCAGCGCCCCCCCCCTTAGCGGGCACAATGAGCAGTTCTTC. It encodes CASAPPLSGHNEQFF.

The chain links TRBV5-1 to TRBJ2-3, with TRBD1 matching 8 bases. V lost 5 bases, J lost 5 bases, and 4 bases stayed unmatched. Germline V gene lookup returns CDR1 SGHRS and CDR2 YFSETQ. The CDR3 sequence is 13 residues long. CDR3 residues: CASSSGQGDTQYF. DNA for the CDR3: TGCGCCAGCAGTTCCGGACAGGGAGATACGCAGTATTTT.

The chain recombines TRBV7-9 with TRBJ2-1; 7 nucleotides align to TRBD2. Germline CDR1 SEHNR, CDR2 FQNEAQ (reference sequence). The CDR3 has 15 residues. After removal of 2 bases from V and 9 bases from J, the junction contained 10 bases not matched to a gene. The CDR3 DNA reads TGTGCCAGCAGCTTAAGGGGACTAACCTCCGGTGAGCAGTTCTTC. Translating gives CASSLRGLTSGEQFF. Full variable domain (remainder filled in from reference TRBV7-9 and TRBJ2-1): DTGVSQNPRHKITKRGQNVTFRCDPISEHNRLYWYRQTLGQGPEFLTYFQNEAQLEKSRLLSDRFSAERPKGSFSTLEIQRTEQGDSAMYLCASSLRGLTSGEQFFGPGTRLTVL.

This clone was recorded once. Here the CDR3 omits its conserved ending phenylalanine or tryptophan, so a read error is the likely source. The CDR3 is CAISEVVAEFNSPLHV. CDR3 bases: TGTGCCATCAGTGAGGTAGTAGCAGAGTTTAATTCACCCCTCCACGTT. V usage is TRBV10-3 and J usage is TRBJ1-6; D uncertain. Germline V gene data show CDR1 as ENHRY and CDR2 as SYGVKD. The CDR3 loop spans 16 amino acids. V dropped 2 bases and J dropped 6 bases, with 14 bases sitting between them.

The CDR3 nucleotides are TGTGCCAGTAGGTGGGGGGGGTTGAACAATGAGCAGTTCTTC. Amino acid sequence: CASRWGGLNNEQFF. The chain is built from TRBV14 and TRBJ2-1, with 7 bases fitting TRBD2. The ends lost 9 bases at V and 5 bases at J; junction bases unmatched: 10. Germline V CDR1 and CDR2: SGHDN, FVKESK. This CDR3 is 14 amino acids long.

The CDR3 reads CASSFQRGVAETQYF. The CDR3 DNA is TGTGCCAGCAGCTTTCAACGGGGGGTTGCAGAGACCCAGTACTTC. The chain links TRBV7-2 to TRBJ2-5; TRBD2 matches 7 bases. Looked up from germline, CDR1 is SGHTA and CDR2 is FQGNSA. CDR3 length equals 15 residues. V trimming: 3 bases; J trimming: 4 bases; junction bases outside the gene matches: 8.

This chain connects TRBV28 to TRBJ2-7, with 8 bases that match TRBD2. The V segment lost 2 bases and the J segment 6 bases; nucleotides outside the gene matches: 3. Germline lookup yields CDR1 MDHEN and CDR2 SYDVKM. This CDR3 comprises 13 residues. The CDR3 DNA reads as TGTGCCAGCAGTTTAGACGGACTAGCCGAGCAGTACTTC. It encodes CASSLDGLAEQYF. The full variable domain, rest sourced from reference TRBV28 and TRBJ2-7, is DVKVTQSSRYLVKRTGEKVFLECVQDMDHENMFWYRQDPGLGLRLIYFSYDVKMKEKGDIPEGYSVSREKKERFSLILESASTNQTSMYLCASSLDGLAEQYFGPGTRLTVT.

This clone was counted once. For the CDR3, the DNA is TGTGCCATCAGTCGACAGGGTATACAAGAGACCCAGTACTTC. Residues: CAISRQGIQETQYF. V usage is TRBV10-3 and J usage is TRBJ2-5; 7 nucleotides agree with TRBD1. The CDR3 is made up of 14 amino acids. The J segment lost 2 bases and the V segment lost 5 bases, leaving 5 bases of the junction unmatched. Per germline, CDR1 ENHRY and CDR2 SYGVKD.

The genes are TRBV7-6 and TRBJ1-1; TRBD1 matches 7 bases. CDR1 is SGHVS, CDR2 FNYEAQ, per germline. Losses at the gene ends were 9 bases for V and 0 bases for J; bases not matched to a gene: 4. The CDR3 loop spans 13 amino acids. The CDR3 sequence: CASGQDLNTEAFF. DNA of the CDR3: TGTGCCAGTGGACAGGACCTGAACACTGAAGCTTTCTTT.

V and J are TRBV7-9 and TRBJ1-2, with unresolved D. Trimming cost V 1 base and J 2 bases, with 5 bases left between them. The CDR3 is made up of 13 amino acids. The germline V gene encodes CDR1 SEHNR and CDR2 FQNEAQ (reference sequence). CDR3 amino acids: CASSLVQNYGYTF. CDR3 DNA sequence: TGTGCCAGCAGCTTAGTACAGAACTATGGCTACACCTTC.

The chain's CDR3 is CASSFDLASTVGYGYTF. CDR3 nucleotides: TGTGCCAGCAGCTTTGACTTGGCCAGTACCGTTGGCTATGGCTACACCTTC. The chain employs TRBV7-2 and TRBJ1-2; D ambiguous. V lost 3 bases to trimming and J lost 4 bases, with 21 bases between them. The CDR3 is 17 amino acids. Looked up from germline, CDR1 is SGHTA and CDR2 is FQGNSA.

The chain carries TRBV5-4 and TRBJ1-1; possibly TRBD1 for D (5 bases). There are 14 residues in the CDR3. Per the germline V gene, CDR1 is SGHNT and CDR2 is YYREEE (reference sequence). V lost 6 bases and J lost 0, with 12 bases in between. CDR3 in amino acids: CASTPRGMNTEAFF. CDR3 DNA: TGTGCCAGCACACCCCGGGGGATGAACACTGAAGCTTTCTTT.